Shown below are 23 T cell receptor beta chains from a single sample sequenced in a study of T cell responses to AZD1222 COVID-19 vaccine. Clones were sequenced by immunoSEQ multiplex PCR, and TCRdb holds only the in-frame ones, with some missing. This table holds 150,000 to 200,000 clones, approximately 90% found once. The input for sequencing was peripheral blood, taken 28 days after the second AZD1222 dose. Receptor source: an adult who received the AZD1222 COVID-19 vaccine.

The chain carries TRBV12-3 or TRBV12-4 and TRBJ1-1; no reliable D call. Between the trimmed V and J ends, which lost 3 bases and 9 bases, there was a span of 11 bases. The CDR3 runs 12 residues. The CDR3 loop is CASSFLGFQAFF. The CDR3 region has the DNA TGTGCCAGCAGTTTCCTGGGTTTCCAAGCTTTCTTT.

The chain uses TRBV4-2 and TRBJ1-2; 9 nucleotides align to TRBD1. Germline CDR1 LGHNA, CDR2 YNFKEQ. CDR3 length equals 15 residues. Trimming cost V 2 bases and J 4 bases; bases outside gene matches: 5. CDR3 region: CASSQPDRGFYGYTF. The CDR3 coding sequence is TGTGCCAGCAGCCAACCGGACAGGGGATTCTATGGCTACACCTTC.

The chain recombines TRBV5-1 with TRBJ1-2; no reliable D call. The germline CDR1 and CDR2 sequences are SGHRS and YFSETQ. This CDR3 is 14 amino acids long. With 0 bases removed from V and 7 bases from J, the gap between germline ends came to 13 bases. DNA for the CDR3: TGCGCCAGCAGCTTGGACGGTACTTTTGGTGGCTACACCTTC. Protein sequence: CASSLDGTFGGYTF.

The chain employs TRBV5-1 and TRBJ1-1; D remains ambiguous. V lost 0 bases and J 0 bases, leaving 6 bases between the germline ends. Germline V gives CDR1 SGHRS, CDR2 YFSETQ. The length of the CDR3 is 14 residues. CDR3 region: CASSLASLNTEAFF. The CDR3 DNA reads TGCGCCAGCAGCTTGGCGTCCCTGAACACTGAAGCTTTCTTT.

This chain joins TRBV7-6 and TRBJ1-6, with D uncertain. CDR1 is SGHVS, CDR2 FNYEAQ, per germline. The V end lost 11 bases, the J end lost 9 bases, and 17 bases lay between the germline ends. The CDR3 totals 13 residues. The CDR3 sequence: CASGKGIGSPLHF. CDR3 DNA: TGTGCCTCCGGAAAGGGAATTGGTTCACCCCTCCACTTT.

J is TRBJ2-5 and V is TRBV6-5; D remains ambiguous. The CDR3 is 12 amino acids. CDR1 and CDR2 (germline): MNHEY, SVGAGI. Between the trimmed V and J ends, which lost 3 bases and 2 bases, there was a span of 4 bases. CDR3 in amino acids: CASSYPQETQYF. The CDR3 nucleotides are TGTGCCAGCAGTTATCCTCAAGAGACCCAGTACTTC.

The genes are TRBV19 and TRBJ1-6; 8 bases line up with TRBD1. The V and J ends lost 8 bases and 8 bases, in that order; junction bases with no gene match: 2. Germline CDR1 LNHDA, CDR2 SQIVND (reference sequence). CDR3 size: 12 residues. The DNA of the CDR3 is TGTGCCAGTCGCAGGGGGCATTCACCCCTCCACTTT. Protein product: CASRRGHSPLHF.

The chain combines TRBV11-1 with TRBJ1-6; TRBD1 aligns across 7 bases. Germline trimming cut 2 bases from V and 2 bases from J; bases unmatched to any gene: 0. There are 15 residues in the CDR3. Germline assignment: CDR1 SGHAT and CDR2 FQDESV (reference sequence). The CDR3 spells CASSLTGAYNSPLHF. CDR3 DNA: TGTGCCAGCAGCTTAACAGGGGCCTATAATTCACCCCTCCACTTT.

The gene calls are TRBV19 and TRBJ1-1, with D possibly matching TRBD1 (6 bases). The CDR3 extends over 14 amino acids. Germline CDR1 reads LNHDA; CDR2 reads SQIVND (reference sequence). Trimming left V 4 bases short and J 1 base short, with 10 bases between. CDR3 nucleotides: TGTGCCAGTAGTAGAGGGACAACGAACACTGAAGCTTTCTTT. Amino acids: CASSRGTTNTEAFF.

This chain uses TRBV6-5 with TRBJ1-1; TRBD1 aligns across 7 bases. The CDR3 runs 14 residues. The V gene's germline CDR1 is MNHEY and CDR2 SVGAGI. The trim removed 8 bases at V and 5 bases at J, leaving 11 bases unmatched. The CDR3 loop reads CASLPGQRGTEAFF. The DNA of the CDR3 is TGTGCCAGCTTACCGGGACAGCGAGGGACTGAAGCTTTCTTT.

The V and J genes are TRBV7-9 and TRBJ1-1; 9 nucleotides agree with TRBD1. From germline, CDR1 is SEHNR and CDR2 FQNEAQ (reference sequence). The V gene end was trimmed by 5 bases and the J gene end by 3 bases; junction bases not matched to a gene: 7. The CDR3 contains 15 residues. The CDR3 here is CASSPGQGRDTEAFF. For the CDR3, the DNA is TGTGCCAGCAGCCCGGGACAGGGAAGGGACACTGAAGCTTTCTTT.

The rearrangement joins TRBV7-6 to TRBJ1-5, with D tentatively TRBD1 (5 bases). Per the germline V gene, CDR1 is SGHVS and CDR2 is FNYEAQ. Between the trimmed V and J ends, which lost 5 bases and 0 bases, there was a span of 11 bases. The CDR3 runs to 15 residues. The CDR3 nucleotides read TGTGCCAGCAGCCCGGGGGGTTATAGCAATCAGCCCCAGCATTTT. Its translation: CASSPGGYSNQPQHF.

The chain joins TRBV30 to TRBJ1-5, with 8 bases aligning to TRBD1. V was pared by 5 bases and J by 7 bases, with 7 bases of the junction left unmatched. Germline CDR1 and CDR2: GTSNPN and SVGIG (reference sequence). The CDR3 is 13 residues long. The DNA of the CDR3 is TGTGCCTGGGACAGGGGAACGGGGCAGCCCCAGCATTTT. This translates into CAWDRGTGQPQHF.

This sequence joins TRBV18 and TRBJ1-6; TRBD1 aligns across 10 bases. CDR3 size: 15 residues. V lost 2 bases to trimming and J lost 9 bases; unmatched junction nucleotides: 4. The germline V gene encodes CDR1 KGHSH and CDR2 LQKENI. CDR3 nucleotides: TGTGCCAGCTCACCAAGACAGGGGGCGGTTTCACCCCTCCACTTT. Encoded protein: CASSPRQGAVSPLHF. Full variable domain (remainder filled in from reference TRBV18 and TRBJ1-6): NAGVMQNPRHLVRRRGQEARLRCSPMKGHSHVYWYRQLPEEGLKFMVYLQKENIIDESGMPKERFSAEFPKEGPSILRIQQVVRGDSAAYFCASSPRQGAVSPLHFGNGTRLTVT.

The V call is TRBV15, the J call TRBJ2-5, with 12 bases that match TRBD1. V lost 4 bases, J lost 5 bases, and 8 bases stayed unmatched. The CDR3 consists of 16 residues. CDR1 is LNHNV and CDR2 is YYDKDF in the germline V gene (reference sequence). CDR3 amino acids: CATSTSGTGGLETQYF. The CDR3 DNA is TGTGCCACCAGCACGTCCGGGACAGGGGGCCTTGAGACCCAGTACTTC.

The J gene is TRBJ1-2, the V gene TRBV27; tentatively, D is TRBD1 (5 bases). CDR1 and CDR2 (germline): MNHEY, SMNVEV (reference sequence). The CDR3 extends over 12 amino acids. The V end lost 6 bases, the J end lost 2 bases, and 7 bases lay between the germline ends. For the CDR3, the DNA is TGTGCCAGCAGAGAGGGGAACTATGGCTACACCTTC. It yields the protein CASREGNYGYTF.

The chain recombines TRBV20-1 with TRBJ2-7; tentatively, D is TRBD1 or TRBD2 (6 bases each). The V end lost 3 bases, the J end lost 0 bases, and 15 bases lay between the germline ends. The CDR3 has 15 residues. The germline CDR1 and CDR2 sequences are DFQATT and SNEGSKA (reference sequence). The CDR3 coding sequence is TGCAGTGCTAGTAGCGGACAGAGAATCTCCTACGAGCAGTACTTC. It codes for CSASSGQRISYEQYF.

CDR3: CASSPDQTGELFF. As DNA, the CDR3 is TGTGCCAGCTCACCGGACCAAACCGGGGAGCTGTTTTTT. This chain joins TRBV18 and TRBJ2-2; D is unclear. This CDR3 has 13 residues. Germline-derived CDR1 and CDR2 are KGHSH and LQKENI. V dropped 3 bases and J dropped 5 bases, with 7 bases sitting between them.

The gene calls are TRBV24-1 and TRBJ2-3, with a possible D match to TRBD2 (5 bases). The CDR3 spans 16 residues. From germline, CDR1 is KGHDR and CDR2 SFDVKD. Trimming removed 7 bases at V and 4 bases at J, with 20 bases between. The CDR3 nucleotides read TGTGCCACCAGCGCCGACTACGGTGATGGCCCAGATACGCAGTATTTT. Protein: CATSADYGDGPDTQYF.

The V call is TRBV4-1, the J call TRBJ1-1, with TRBD1 as a possible D gene (5 bases). V was trimmed by 5 bases and J by 10 bases, leaving 23 bases between them. This CDR3 is built from 15 residues. Germline loops: CDR1 MGHRA, CDR2 YSYEKL. The CDR3 reads CASSSRTQLMGRAFF. The CDR3 coding sequence is TGCGCCAGCAGCTCACGGACACAACTCATGGGGAGAGCTTTCTTT.

The chain combines TRBV11-2 with TRBJ2-1; 9 bases map to TRBD2. The ends lost 1 base at V and 8 bases at J; junction bases unmatched: 6. The CDR3 loop spans 15 amino acids. The germline gives CDR1 SGHAT, CDR2 FQNNGV. The CDR3 coding sequence is TGTGCCAGCAGCTTAGGTGGTAGCGGGGGCGATGAGCAGTTCTTC. It encodes CASSLGGSGGDEQFF.

This clone appeared once. The V and J genes are TRBV6-5 and TRBJ1-4; 7 nucleotides agree with TRBD1. The length of the CDR3 is 13 residues. The germline CDR1 and CDR2 sequences are MNHEY and SVGAGI. With V trimmed by 9 bases and J by 8 bases, 9 bases remained unmatched. In DNA form, the CDR3 reads TGTGCCAGTGGCAAACAGGGGTCAGAAAAACTGTTTTTT. Its translation: CASGKQGSEKLFF.

The chain recombines TRBV5-1 with TRBJ1-2, with D unresolved. Deletions cut 0 bases from V and 10 bases from J, with 7 bases between. Per germline, CDR1 SGHRS and CDR2 YFSETQ. This CDR3 is built from 11 residues. The CDR3 sequence: CASSLAGDYTF. CDR3 sequence (DNA): TGCGCCAGCAGCTTGGCCGGCGACTACACCTTC.